This T cell receptor beta chain was captured in a study of blood T cell repertoires in COVID-19. At the level of the study: The United States, Italy and Spain supplied acute and convalescent COVID-19 samples. T cells, B-cell-depleted T cells, or PBMCs supplied cDNA or gDNA.

Per the authors' pipeline: Scientists estimated how many nucleated cells there were by amplifying reference gene primers. Measured with immunoSEQ multiplex PCR; TCRdb has only the in-frame clones, and not every one. The V and J calls and clone size are taken from that table; D and trimming were inferred from the DNA. Of around 160,000 clones detected, approximately 82% appear once; the ten largest clones hold roughly 15%. Trimming removed 0 bases from V and 5 bases from J; junction bases left unmatched: 9. CDR3 length: 17 residues. Germline-derived CDR1 and CDR2 are SGHRS and YFSETQ. The chain has TRBV5-1 and TRBJ1-1, with 11 bases fitting TRBD1. The receptor was derived from a human donor with acute or convalescent COVID-19. The donor label of this sample is uncertain. Sequencing was done on a sample of peripheral blood. CDR3 amino acids: CASSLARTGGMGTEAFF. CDR3 nucleotides: TGCGCCAGCAGCTTGGCGCGGACAGGGGGCATGGGGACTGAAGCTTTCTTT.